Reported below is one T cell receptor beta chain. Antigen: not known. Stated treatment: oral pan-JAK inhibitor, 5-10 mg twice daily. The sorting of PBMCs gave CD4+ and CD8+ T cells. TCR sequencing used cDNA made by reverse transcription of extracted RNA. Generated by immunoSEQ multiplex PCR, the TCRdb table keeps only in-frame clones and is missing some. The profile shows 150,000 to 250,000 clones, roughly 60% of them singletons. Germline V gene lookup returns CDR1 MDHEN and CDR2 SYDVKM. V lost 1 base and J lost 5, with 15 bases in between. This CDR3 comprises 16 residues. This specimen belongs to a study of CD8+ T cells in alopecia areata. Study findings and constraints: In scalp and blood during tofacitinib, many expanded lesional clones persisted.

This chain connects TRBV28 to TRBJ1-5; D not resolved. The sequencing used CD4+ T cells sorted from blood, collected at week 24, from a patient treated with tofacitinib. The clonotype comes from a human donor with alopecia areata. The CDR3 DNA sequence: TGTGCCAGCAGTTTATCCCACTACTCGGGCGATCAGCCCCAGCATTTT. This sequence encodes CASSLSHYSGDQPQHF.